This T cell receptor (beta chain) was sequenced in a study of T cell responses to AZD1222 COVID-19 vaccine. The assay was immunoSEQ multiplex PCR, and TCRdb's table has in-frame clones only and misses some. This sample carries 110,000 to 150,000 clones, roughly 93% of them seen once, and the ten largest clones take roughly 12%. V gave up 2 bases and J gave up 2 bases, with 15 bases separating them. The CDR3 has 16 residues. The germline V gene encodes CDR1 SNHLY and CDR2 FYNNEI. The sample in question was peripheral blood, obtained after recovery from COVID-19. This chain connects TRBV2 to TRBJ2-5; D call uncertain. The clonotype was recovered from an adult who had recovered from COVID-19. CDR3 DNA sequence: TGTGCCAGCAGTGAATATAGTTCGCATTCGCAAGAGACCCAGTACTTC. Translating gives CASSEYSSHSQETQYF.